This T cell receptor beta chain was identified during a study of cytomegalovirus exposure and HLA in healthy donors. Study background: The same platform was used for the 130 or so validation repertoires as for the 650 to 700 first-cohort repertoires, as reported in a later analysis. Study-wide findings and caveats: According to the study, around 160 TCR beta chains were cytomegalovirus-associated. Most TCR sequences were uncommon, yet certain public TCRs appeared in many donors.

Germline V gene sequence: CDR1 SNHLY, CDR2 FYNNEI. This CDR3 is 14 amino acids long. Trimming took off 7 bases at V and 7 bases at J, with 14 bases between the two ends. Using immunoSEQ multiplex PCR, the repertoire was profiled, and TCRdb retains in-frame clones only, with some absent. In the table there are approximately 39,000 clones, 90% to 95% of which are singletons. A remark on this clone: Its matching antigen is unknown.

The rearrangement joins TRBV2 to TRBJ1-6; D not certain. The TCR was taken from a man in his late teens or twenties in good health and CMV-seronegative. Sample: PBMCs. The CDR3 here is CASTGLPGNSPLHF. The CDR3 DNA reads as TGTGCCAGCACAGGACTCCCTGGAAATTCACCCCTCCACTTT.